Following are 26 T cell receptor beta chains from one sample sequenced in a study of T cells in tuberculosis (dated by TCRdb to between 2017 and 2018). Library preparation was by the immunoSEQ multiplex PCR assay. This immuneACCESS table, as held by TCRdb, lists in-frame sequences with V and J called but not all clones. Of the missing ones, under half trace to an unresolved V gene in checked studies; the others have no known cause. Within this sample are about 31,000 clones, with 97% of them counted one time only. Roughly 6% of the sample lies in the top ten. Sequenced material: PBMCs. The source of these receptors is a donor aged 10 to 29 with latent tuberculosis or without tuberculosis infection.

J is TRBJ1-1 and V is TRBV28; D not certain. Trimming took 4 bases from V and 3 from J, leaving 6 bases between them. CDR3 length equals 12 residues. Germline V gene data show CDR1 as MDHEN and CDR2 as SYDVKM. In nucleotides, the CDR3 is TGTGCCAGCAGTTCCCCTCACACTGAAGCTTTCTTT. Residues: CASSSPHTEAFF.

The chain combines TRBV13 with TRBJ2-1, with 9 bases identical to TRBD1. Germline CDR1 and CDR2: PRHDT and FYEKMQ (reference sequence). The CDR3 spans 16 residues. J was trimmed by 3 bases and V by 7 bases; bases with no gene match: 10. DNA of the CDR3: TGTGCCAGCACCACCTTATGGGGACAGGGCTACAATGAGCAGTTCTTC. Protein product: CASTTLWGQGYNEQFF.

The chain couples TRBV29-1 to TRBJ1-2, with D hard to call. Per the germline V gene, CDR1 is SQVTM and CDR2 is ANQGSEA. V lost 6 bases and J 1 base, leaving 18 bases between the germline ends. This CDR3 contains 15 residues. The CDR3 DNA reads TGCAGCGTCGAGGCCGCGAGGGTGGATAACTATGGCTACACCTTC. Translating gives CSVEAARVDNYGYTF.

The rearrangement uses TRBV5-1 and TRBJ2-1; D might be TRBD1 (6 bases). V was cut by 4 bases and J by 4 bases, with 21 bases left in between. Germline V gene data show CDR1 as SGHRS and CDR2 as YFSETQ. This CDR3 region has 17 residues. CDR3 region: CASSPGASGAGYNEQFF. CDR3 coding DNA: TGCGCCAGCAGCCCTGGGGCCTCAGGGGCAGGGTACAATGAGCAGTTCTTC.

The rearrangement joins TRBV5-4 to TRBJ1-4; tentative D call: TRBD1 (6 bases). Between the trimmed V and J ends, which lost 0 bases and 4 bases, there was a span of 10 bases. The germline V gene encodes CDR1 SGHNT and CDR2 YYREEE (reference sequence). The CDR3 is made up of 15 amino acids. This chain's CDR3 is CASSLEGVYNEKLFF. The CDR3 DNA reads as TGTGCCAGCAGCTTGGAGGGGGTATATAATGAAAAACTGTTTTTT.

The chain is built from TRBV6-1 and TRBJ1-1; D is perhaps TRBD1 (5 bases). With 4 bases removed from V and 4 bases from J, the gap between germline ends came to 10 bases. Looked up from germline, CDR1 is MNHNS and CDR2 is SASEGT. The CDR3 loop spans 13 amino acids. This CDR3 reads CASSVRGGTEAFF. In nucleotides, the CDR3 is TGTGCCAGCAGTGTACGGGGGGGCACTGAAGCTTTCTTT.

V and J are TRBV10-3 and TRBJ2-3; 7 nucleotides agree with TRBD2. This CDR3 contains 15 residues. Germline values: CDR1 ENHRY, CDR2 SYGVKD. Losses at the gene ends were 0 bases for V and 3 bases for J; bases not matched to a gene: 3. The CDR3, as DNA: TGTGCCATCAGTGAGTCAGCGGGGACGACAGATACGCAGTATTTT. Translating gives CAISESAGTTDTQYF.

The chain is built from TRBV6-1 and TRBJ2-5; TRBD2 aligns across 10 bases. J gave up 4 bases and V 2 bases, and 13 bases lay outside the gene matches. Per germline, CDR1 MNHNS and CDR2 SASEGT. This CDR3 region has 18 residues. The CDR3 is CASSETLRASGSSETQYF. Written as DNA, the CDR3 is TGTGCCAGCAGTGAAACTCTGAGGGCTAGCGGGAGCTCAGAGACCCAGTACTTC.

V gene TRBV7-2 combines with J gene TRBJ2-1; D possibly corresponds to TRBD2 (5 bases). The CDR3 is 14 amino acids. The V end was cut by 5 bases, the J end by 9 bases, with 17 bases between. Germline V gives CDR1 SGHTA, CDR2 FQGNSA. CDR3: CASSLRTVRAEQFF. The CDR3 DNA is TGTGCCAGCAGCCTACGGACTGTTCGGGCTGAGCAGTTCTTC. The variable domain in full, with the rest retrieved from reference TRBV7-2 and TRBJ2-1, is GAGVSQSPSNKVTEKGKDVELRCDPISGHTALYWYRQSLGQGLEFLIYFQGNSAPDKSGLPSDRFSAERTGGSVSTLTIQRTQQEDSAVYLCASSLRTVRAEQFFGPGTRLTVL.

The chain carries TRBV7-6 and TRBJ2-7, with 12 bases identical to TRBD2. Germline values: CDR1 SGHVS, CDR2 FNYEAQ. V lost 3 bases, J lost 5 bases, and 8 bases stayed unmatched. The CDR3 covers 16 residues. CDR3: CASSLKPGLAGHEQYF. The CDR3 DNA sequence: TGTGCCAGCAGCTTGAAACCGGGACTAGCGGGCCACGAGCAGTACTTC.

The rearrangement links TRBV2 to TRBJ1-3; TRBD1 matches at 8 bases. The V and J ends lost 5 bases and 3 bases, in that order; junction bases with no gene match: 6. The CDR3 covers 15 residues. Germline V CDR1 and CDR2: SNHLY, FYNNEI. The CDR3 DNA follows: TGTGCCAGCAGTTATACAGGGGGTAGTGGAAACACCATATATTTT. The encoded protein is CASSYTGGSGNTIYF.

This chain connects TRBV27 to TRBJ2-7; 8 bases line up with TRBD2. The germline V gene encodes CDR1 MNHEY and CDR2 SMNVEV (reference sequence). V gave up 5 bases and J gave up 3 bases; unmatched junction bases: 6. The CDR3 length is 14 residues. CDR3 amino acids: CASSIREGGYEQYF. The CDR3 DNA follows: TGTGCCAGCAGTATACGGGAGGGCGGCTACGAGCAGTACTTC.

The genes are TRBV21-1 and TRBJ1-1; the table's D call of TRBD1 was not tested on the DNA. TRBV21-1 corresponds to a pseudogene. The CDR3 is made up of 13 amino acids. The CDR3 here is CARVRDRGTEAFF. CDR3 DNA sequence: TGTGCCAGGGTCCGGGACAGGGGGACTGAAGCTTTCTTT.

The gene calls are TRBV10-1 and TRBJ1-2; no clear D gene. The CDR3 extends over 11 amino acids. The germline V gene has CDR1 WNHNN and CDR2 SYGVQD (reference sequence). V shed 0 bases and J shed 6 bases, with 2 bases lying between them. CDR3 sequence reads: CASSESNGYTF. CDR3 DNA sequence: TGCGCCAGCAGTGAGTCTAATGGCTACACCTTC.

The rearrangement uses TRBV7-2 and TRBJ2-1; D gene unclear. Trimming removed 6 bases at V and 9 bases at J, with 15 bases between. CDR1 and CDR2 (germline): SGHTA, FQGNSA. This CDR3 has 13 residues. CDR3 residues: CASRPPAVGEQFF. The DNA for the CDR3 is TGTGCCAGCAGACCCCCCGCGGTGGGTGAGCAGTTCTTC.

Details on this clone: The junction departs from the called germline gene at one end, perhaps through a read error. J is TRBJ2-3 and V is TRBV5-4, with a weak D call TRBD2 (6 bases). From germline, CDR1 is SGHNT and CDR2 YYREEE (reference sequence). The CDR3 has 16 amino acids. The CDR3 spells CASSLESWRDPDTQYF. CDR3 nucleotides: TGTGCCAGTAGCTTGGAGTCATGGAGGGACCCAGATACGCAGTATTTT.

The gene calls are TRBV2 and TRBJ1-2; D is possibly TRBD1 (5 bases). CDR1 and CDR2 (germline): SNHLY, FYNNEI. The CDR3 length is 12 residues. V was shortened by 3 bases and J by 7 bases, with 9 bases between the two germline ends. CDR3 sequence: CASSDWGVGYTF. CDR3 bases: TGTGCCAGCAGTGATTGGGGGGTTGGCTACACCTTC. Looking up the rest from reference TRBV2 and TRBJ1-2 gives the full variable domain: EPEVTQTPSHQVTQMGQEVILRCVPISNHLYFYWYRQILGQKVEFLVSFYNNEISEKSEIFDDQFSVERPDGSNFTLKIRSTKLEDSAMYFCASSDWGVGYTFGSGTRLTVV.

The V call is TRBV6-6, the J call TRBJ1-4; no clear D. Trimming took 4 bases from V and 7 from J, leaving 7 bases between them. Per the germline V gene, CDR1 is MNHNY and CDR2 is SVGAGI (reference sequence). This CDR3 has 12 amino acids. The CDR3 region is CASSLSVEKLFF. Written as DNA, the CDR3 is TGTGCCAGCAGTTTGTCTGTTGAAAAACTGTTTTTT.

The gene calls are TRBV6-5 and TRBJ1-1; the D is unclear. Germline CDR1 MNHEY, CDR2 SVGAGI. The CDR3 consists of 13 residues. Trimming shortened V by 3 bases and J by 4 bases, and 9 bases separated the two germline ends. The CDR3, as DNA: TGTGCCAGCAGTTATTTGGGGAGCACTGAAGCTTTCTTT. It yields the protein CASSYLGSTEAFF.

This chain connects TRBV2 to TRBJ1-1, with D possibly TRBD1 on 6 matching bases. V was pared by 6 bases and J by 2 bases, with 10 bases between. The V gene's germline CDR1 is SNHLY and CDR2 FYNNEI. The CDR3 totals 13 residues. CDR3 sequence: CASSIQGNTEAFF. CDR3 DNA sequence: TGTGCCAGCAGCATACAGGGAAACACTGAAGCTTTCTTT. The entire variable domain, with the rest obtained from reference TRBV2 and TRBJ1-1, is as follows: EPEVTQTPSHQVTQMGQEVILRCVPISNHLYFYWYRQILGQKVEFLVSFYNNEISEKSEIFDDQFSVERPDGSNFTLKIRSTKLEDSAMYFCASSIQGNTEAFFGQGTRLTVV.

This rearrangement joins TRBV6-5 to TRBJ2-7; TRBD2 agrees at 11 bases. The CDR3 is made up of 15 amino acids. CDR1 and CDR2 from the germline V gene are MNHEY and SVGAGI. Trimming at V came to 10 bases and at J to 2 bases, leaving 10 bases not matched to a gene. The CDR3 sequence: CATYSGTSGTYEQYF. For the CDR3, the DNA is TGTGCCACTTATTCCGGGACTAGCGGCACCTACGAGCAGTACTTC.

This clone appeared a single time. The chain combines TRBV9 with TRBJ1-1; weak D call: TRBD1 (5 bases). In germline, CDR1 is SGDLS, CDR2 YYNGEE. Trimming took 0 bases from V and 9 from J, leaving 15 bases between them. The CDR3 has 14 amino acids. CDR3 amino acids: CASSVAGGGEKAFF. The CDR3 DNA follows: TGTGCCAGCAGCGTAGCCGGGGGAGGGGAGAAAGCTTTCTTT.

The chain combines TRBV5-4 with TRBJ2-7; 13 bases map to TRBD2. Germline-derived CDR1 and CDR2 are SGHNT and YYREEE (reference sequence). CDR3 length equals 15 residues. Trimming removed 4 bases from V and 7 bases from J; junction bases left unmatched: 8. CDR3 loop: CASSQGTSGVGEQYF. DNA for the CDR3: TGTGCCAGCAGCCAAGGGACTAGCGGGGTCGGGGAGCAGTACTTC.

The rearrangement links TRBV2 to TRBJ1-5, with TRBD1 identical over 11 bases. The CDR3 has 19 residues. Germline V gene sequence: CDR1 SNHLY, CDR2 FYNNEI. V dropped 2 bases and J dropped 0; count of bases not matched to a gene: 9. CDR3 nucleotide sequence: TGTGCCAGCAGTGAACGTAGGACAGGGGGCCTTTATAGCAATCAGCCCCAGCATTTT. The encoded protein is CASSERRTGGLYSNQPQHF.

The gene calls are TRBV9 and TRBJ2-1; D not resolved. The length of the CDR3 is 12 residues. V was pared by 2 bases and J by 10 bases, with 10 bases between. Germline CDR1 and CDR2: SGDLS and YYNGEE. The CDR3 protein is CASSVGGHEQFF. CDR3 DNA sequence: TGTGCCAGCAGCGTTGGCGGCCACGAGCAGTTCTTC. The whole variable domain, filled in from reference TRBV9 and TRBJ2-1, reads DSGVTQTPKHLITATGQRVTLRCSPRSGDLSVYWYQQSLDQGLQFLIQYYNGEERAKGNILERFSAQQFPDLHSELNLSSLELGDSALYFCASSVGGHEQFFGPGTRLTVL.

This clone was seen once. The V and J genes are TRBV5-1 and TRBJ2-4; TRBD1 is a possible D gene (6 bases). The CDR3 runs 14 residues. Germline loops: CDR1 SGHRS, CDR2 YFSETQ. V was trimmed by 3 bases and J by 5 bases, leaving 12 bases between them. This CDR3 reads CASSSGQIENIQYF. For the CDR3, the DNA is TGCGCCAGCAGCTCCGGACAGATTGAAAACATTCAGTACTTC. The whole variable domain, filled in from reference TRBV5-1 and TRBJ2-4, reads KAGVTQTPRYLIKTRGQQVTLSCSPISGHRSVSWYQQTPGQGLQFLFEYFSETQRNKGNFPGRFSGRQFSNSRSEMNVSTLELGDSALYLCASSSGQIENIQYFGAGTRLSVL.